These 10 T cell receptor beta chains were all obtained from the same sample, sequenced in a study of cytomegalovirus exposure and HLA in healthy donors (dated by TCRdb to 2016 to 2017). Library preparation used the immunoSEQ multiplex PCR assay. TCRdb stores this immuneACCESS table with in-frame sequences only. Part of the clones is absent; in the studies checked, under half of the shortfall reflects unresolved V genes, and no reason is known for the rest. A total of about 250,000 clones appear in this sample, more than 85% of them only once. The top ten clonotypes cover around 12% of the sample. Sequenced material: PBMCs. Source of these receptors: a man aged 18 to 30 in good health and CMV-seropositive.

This sequence joins TRBV2 and TRBJ2-7, with D unresolved. CDR3 size: 13 residues. V lost 6 bases to trimming and J lost 7 bases, with 16 bases between them. Germline assignment: CDR1 SNHLY and CDR2 FYNNEI. The CDR3 here is CASSSEIFREQYF. For the CDR3, the DNA is TGTGCCAGCAGCAGCGAAATATTCAGGGAGCAGTACTTC.

V usage is TRBV2 and J usage is TRBJ1-4; TRBD1 aligns across 10 bases. Germline assignment: CDR1 SNHLY and CDR2 FYNNEI. This CDR3 is 18 amino acids long. V trimming: 8 bases; J trimming: 2 bases; junction bases outside the gene matches: 14. The CDR3 DNA reads TGTGCCAGCCGGCCGGCAGGACAGGGGGTTTATACTAATGAAAAACTGTTTTTT. This codes for CASRPAGQGVYTNEKLFF.

A single count supports this clone. The gene calls are TRBV4-1 and TRBJ2-7; 13 nucleotides align to TRBD2. CDR3 size: 17 residues. The V gene's germline CDR1 is MGHRA and CDR2 YSYEKL. J lost 2 bases, V lost 4 bases, and 8 bases had no gene match. CDR3 in amino acids: CASSPYSTSGRTYEQYF. CDR3 DNA: TGCGCCAGCAGCCCCTACTCGACTAGCGGGAGGACCTACGAGCAGTACTTC.

The chain combines TRBV5-6 with TRBJ2-7; D might be TRBD2 (5 bases). There are 15 residues in the CDR3. CDR1 and CDR2 (germline): SGHDT, YYEEEE. V lost 3 bases to trimming and J lost 1 base, with 14 bases between them. The CDR3 is CASSSWELGSYEQYF. CDR3 DNA: TGTGCCAGCAGCTCGTGGGAGTTAGGTTCCTACGAGCAGTACTTC.

The chain recombines TRBV6-1 with TRBJ1-5; maybe TRBD1 (5 bases). Germline V CDR1 and CDR2: MNHNS, SASEGT. The CDR3 runs 16 residues. The V gene lost 4 bases and the J gene lost 7 bases, with 20 bases spanning the gap. CDR3 in amino acids: CASSAQRQSLGQPQHF. The CDR3 nucleotides read TGTGCCAGCAGTGCCCAAAGACAGTCCCTAGGGCAGCCCCAGCATTTT.

CDR3 loop: CASSLTTTSGRETQYF. CDR3 sequence (DNA): TGTGCCAGCAGCTTAACGACGACTAGCGGGAGGGAGACCCAGTACTTC. The V and J genes are TRBV7-9 and TRBJ2-5, with TRBD2 matching 13 bases. The V and J ends lost 2 bases and 5 bases, in that order; junction bases with no gene match: 5. CDR1 is SEHNR, CDR2 FQNEAQ, per germline (reference sequence). This CDR3 comprises 16 residues.

The chain carries TRBV6-4 and TRBJ2-7; D perhaps matches TRBD1 (6 bases). Germline V lookup: CDR1 MRHNA, CDR2 SNTAGT. V dropped 2 bases and J dropped 6 bases, with 8 bases sitting between them. The CDR3 is made up of 12 amino acids. As DNA, the CDR3 is TGTGCCAGCAGTGACGGCAGGGGCGAGCAGTACTTC. Residues: CASSDGRGEQYF.

The J gene is TRBJ2-1, the V gene TRBV9; no firm D call. Deletions cut 0 bases from V and 0 bases from J, with 7 bases between. The CDR3 contains 15 residues. CDR1 and CDR2 (germline): SGDLS, YYNGEE. The CDR3 region has the DNA TGTGCCAGCAGCGTAGCCTCTAGCTCCTACAATGAGCAGTTCTTC. Protein sequence: CASSVASSSYNEQFF.

The chain recombines TRBV5-6 with TRBJ2-7; D remains ambiguous. CDR3 size: 15 residues. Between the trimmed V and J ends, which lost 2 bases and 0 bases, there was a span of 12 bases. Germline loops: CDR1 SGHDT, CDR2 YYEEEE. The DNA of the CDR3 is TGTGCCAGCAGCTTTCGGAGTTACAGCTCCTACGAGCAGTACTTC. It yields the protein CASSFRSYSSYEQYF.

The genes are TRBV5-1 and TRBJ2-3; TRBD2 aligns across 7 bases. CDR3 length: 15 amino acids. The ends lost 6 bases at V and 0 bases at J; junction bases unmatched: 7. Germline lookup yields CDR1 SGHRS and CDR2 YFSETQ. The CDR3 DNA is TGCGCCAGCACCATAGCGGGCCGGAGCACAGATACGCAGTATTTT. It specifies CASTIAGRSTDTQYF. Using reference TRBV5-1 and TRBJ2-3 for the parts outside the CDR3, the full variable domain is KAGVTQTPRYLIKTRGQQVTLSCSPISGHRSVSWYQQTPGQGLQFLFEYFSETQRNKGNFPGRFSGRQFSNSRSEMNVSTLELGDSALYLCASTIAGRSTDTQYFGPGTRLTVL.